The 9 T cell receptor beta chains given below trace back to one sample, sequenced in a study of molecular identifiers for immune sequencing clone quantification. Using its own MiXCR run on the PCR reads, TCRdb lists one record per CDR3 protein. The sample lists approximately 590,000 distinct CDR3 sequences, roughly 23% occurring once. The specimen sequenced was naive CD8+ T cells from blood, with Jurkat cell RNA spiked in. Regarding subset: FACS-sorted CD8+CD4-CCR7+CD45RA+ naive T cells. Receptors were obtained from a human donor in good health. Some libraries in this study had Jurkat cell RNA spiked in.

This clonotype has more than one count but fewer than ten. The rearrangement links TRBV5-6 to TRBJ2-2, with TRBD1 matching over 12 bases. Germline assignment: CDR1 SGHDT and CDR2 YYEEEE. This CDR3 has 19 amino acids. J gave up 7 bases and V 0 bases, and 13 bases lay outside the gene matches. The CDR3 loop reads CASSLEIHPGQGAVGELFF. The CDR3 region has the DNA TGTGCCAGCAGCTTGGAAATTCACCCGGGACAGGGGGCGGTCGGGGAGCTGTTTTTT.

This clonotype was found a few times. The rearrangement joins TRBV19 to TRBJ2-1; D is ambiguous. Looked up from germline, CDR1 is LNHDA and CDR2 is SQIVND (reference sequence). The CDR3 sequence is 15 residues long. The V and J ends lost 5 bases and 5 bases respectively, with 16 bases between them. The CDR3 region is CASSWATRGHNEQFF. DNA of the CDR3: TGTGCCAGTAGTTGGGCGACCCGAGGCCACAATGAGCAGTTCTTC.

This clonotype was observed a few times. This sequence joins TRBV18 and TRBJ2-1; tentatively, D is TRBD2 (5 bases). V was trimmed by 1 base and J by 8 bases, leaving 15 bases between them. The V gene's germline CDR1 is KGHSH and CDR2 LQKENI. The CDR3 length is 15 residues. CDR3 loop: CASSPRSGGVDEQFF. The CDR3 nucleotides read TGTGCCAGCTCACCACGCTCTGGAGGTGTCGATGAGCAGTTCTTC. The entire variable domain, with the rest obtained from reference TRBV18 and TRBJ2-1, is as follows: NAGVMQNPRHLVRRRGQEARLRCSPMKGHSHVYWYRQLPEEGLKFMVYLQKENIIDESGMPKERFSAEFPKEGPSILRIQQVVRGDSAAYFCASSPRSGGVDEQFFGPGTRLTVL.

The table lists this clonotype with many counts. The CDR3 DNA follows: TGTGCCAGCAGTCCACCGACAGGGATCAAAGCCAAAAACATTCAGTACTTC. The encoded protein is CASSPPTGIKAKNIQYF. The chain links TRBV28 to TRBJ2-4, with 7 bases that match TRBD1. Germline V gene sequence: CDR1 MDHEN, CDR2 SYDVKM. CDR3 length: 17 residues. V trimming: 5 bases; J trimming: 0 bases; junction bases outside the gene matches: 10.

This clonotype came up many times. J is TRBJ2-7 and V is TRBV27; 13 bases fit TRBD2. Losses at the gene ends were 6 bases for V and 5 bases for J; bases not matched to a gene: 7. Per the germline V gene, CDR1 is MNHEY and CDR2 is SMNVEV (reference sequence). This CDR3 comprises 15 residues. The CDR3 nucleotides are TGTGCCAGCAGACCTGGACTAGCGGGAGTACACGAGCAGTACTTC. Amino acid sequence: CASRPGLAGVHEQYF.

This clonotype was picked up many times. The rearrangement uses TRBV29-1 and TRBJ2-7; perhaps TRBD1 as D (6 bases). V was trimmed by 1 base and J by 4 bases, leaving 11 bases between them. The CDR3 is made up of 13 amino acids. Germline V gene lookup returns CDR1 SQVTM and CDR2 ANQGSEA. CDR3 DNA sequence: TGCAGCGTTGAAGGGACAGCGAAATACGAGCAGTACTTC. It encodes CSVEGTAKYEQYF.

In its sample, this clonotype was seen a few times. The CDR3 loop reads CASNLQGTEQFF. Written as DNA, the CDR3 is TGTGCCAGTAACTTACAGGGTACCGAGCAGTTCTTC. The V and J genes are TRBV19 and TRBJ2-1; D may be TRBD1 (6 bases). CDR3 length: 12 amino acids. Germline V CDR1 and CDR2: LNHDA, SQIVND (reference sequence). V was clipped by 7 bases and J by 10 bases, with 14 bases between them.

Many counts were recorded for this clonotype. The rearrangement links TRBV5-4 to TRBJ2-1, with D possibly matching TRBD2 (6 bases). CDR1 SGHNT and CDR2 YYREEE come from the germline V gene (reference sequence). V gave up 7 bases and J gave up 8 bases, with 16 bases separating them. This CDR3 has 13 amino acids. The CDR3 nucleotides are TGTGCCAGCGGGTCCGGGACTGCCGATGAGCAGTTCTTC. Its translation: CASGSGTADEQFF.

The sample holds many counts of this clonotype. The rearrangement links TRBV7-9 to TRBJ2-7; 7 nucleotides match TRBD1. The CDR3 contains 15 residues. Losses at the gene ends were 2 bases for V and 2 bases for J; bases not matched to a gene: 6. The germline V gene has CDR1 SEHNR and CDR2 FQNEAQ (reference sequence). This CDR3 reads CASSLPTGNTYEQYF. Here the CDR3 DNA reads TGTGCCAGCAGCTTACCGACAGGGAATACCTACGAGCAGTACTTC.